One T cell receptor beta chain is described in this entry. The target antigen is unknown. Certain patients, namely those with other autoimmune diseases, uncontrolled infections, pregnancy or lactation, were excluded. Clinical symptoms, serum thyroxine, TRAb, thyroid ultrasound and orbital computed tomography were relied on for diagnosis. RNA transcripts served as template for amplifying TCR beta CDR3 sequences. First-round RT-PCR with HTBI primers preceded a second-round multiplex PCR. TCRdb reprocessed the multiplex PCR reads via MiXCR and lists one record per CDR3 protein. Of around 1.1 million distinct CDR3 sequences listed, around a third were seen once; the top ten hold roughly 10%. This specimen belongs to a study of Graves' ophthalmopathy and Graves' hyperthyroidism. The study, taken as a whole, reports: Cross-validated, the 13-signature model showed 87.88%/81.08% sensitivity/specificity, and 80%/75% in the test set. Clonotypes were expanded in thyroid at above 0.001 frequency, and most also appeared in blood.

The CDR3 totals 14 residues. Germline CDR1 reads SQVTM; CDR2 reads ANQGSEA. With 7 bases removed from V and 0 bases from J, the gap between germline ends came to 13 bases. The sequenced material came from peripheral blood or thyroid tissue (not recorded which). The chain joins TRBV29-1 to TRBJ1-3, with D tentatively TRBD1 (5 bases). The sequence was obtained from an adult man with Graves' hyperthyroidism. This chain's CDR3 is CSGKTDASGNTIYF. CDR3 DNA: TGCAGCGGTAAGACAGATGCCTCTGGAAACACCATATATTTT.